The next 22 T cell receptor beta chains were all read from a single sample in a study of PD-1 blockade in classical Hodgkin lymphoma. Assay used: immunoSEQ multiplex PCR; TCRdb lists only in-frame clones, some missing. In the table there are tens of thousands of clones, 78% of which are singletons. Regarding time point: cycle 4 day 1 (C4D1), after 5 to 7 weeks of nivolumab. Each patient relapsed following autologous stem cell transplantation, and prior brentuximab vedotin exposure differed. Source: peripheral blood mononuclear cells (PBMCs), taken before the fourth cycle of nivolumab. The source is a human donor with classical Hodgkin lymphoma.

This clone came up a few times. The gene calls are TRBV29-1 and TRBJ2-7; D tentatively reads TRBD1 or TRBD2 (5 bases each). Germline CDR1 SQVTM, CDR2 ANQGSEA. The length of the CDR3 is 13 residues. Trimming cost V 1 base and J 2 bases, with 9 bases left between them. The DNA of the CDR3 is TGCAGCGTTGAAGGTGAGGGGACCTACGAGCAGTACTTC. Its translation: CSVEGEGTYEQYF.

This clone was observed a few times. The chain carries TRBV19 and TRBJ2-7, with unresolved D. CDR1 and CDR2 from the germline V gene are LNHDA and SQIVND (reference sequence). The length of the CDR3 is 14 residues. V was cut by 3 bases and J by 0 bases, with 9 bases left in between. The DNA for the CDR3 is TGTGCCAGTAGTATTATTGGGAACTCCTACGAGCAGTACTTC. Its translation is CASSIIGNSYEQYF.

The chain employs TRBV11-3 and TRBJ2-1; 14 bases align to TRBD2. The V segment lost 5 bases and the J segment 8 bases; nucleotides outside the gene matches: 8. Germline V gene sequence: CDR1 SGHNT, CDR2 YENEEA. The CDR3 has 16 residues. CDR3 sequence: CASSHRLAGGLDEQFF. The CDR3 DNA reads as TGTGCCAGCAGCCATCGACTAGCGGGGGGGTTGGATGAGCAGTTCTTC.

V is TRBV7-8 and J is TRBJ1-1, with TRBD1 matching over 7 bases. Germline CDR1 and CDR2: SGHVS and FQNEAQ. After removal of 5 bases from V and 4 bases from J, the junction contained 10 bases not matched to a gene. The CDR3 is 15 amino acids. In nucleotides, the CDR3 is TGTGCCAGCAGCCCACGACAGGGTCTAGGCACTGAAGCTTTCTTT. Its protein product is CASSPRQGLGTEAFF.

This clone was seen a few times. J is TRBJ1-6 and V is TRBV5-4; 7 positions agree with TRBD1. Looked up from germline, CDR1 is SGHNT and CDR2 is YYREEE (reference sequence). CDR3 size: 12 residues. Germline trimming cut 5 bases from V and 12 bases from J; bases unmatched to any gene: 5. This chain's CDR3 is CASRFDREPLHF. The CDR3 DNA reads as TGTGCCAGCAGGTTCGACAGGGAACCCCTCCACTTT.

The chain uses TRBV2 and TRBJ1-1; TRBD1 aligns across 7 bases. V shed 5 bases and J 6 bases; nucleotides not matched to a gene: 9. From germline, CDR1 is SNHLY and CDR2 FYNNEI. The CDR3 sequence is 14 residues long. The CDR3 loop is CASSPQGGFSEAFF. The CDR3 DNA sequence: TGTGCCAGCAGTCCCCAAGGGGGCTTCTCTGAAGCTTTCTTT.

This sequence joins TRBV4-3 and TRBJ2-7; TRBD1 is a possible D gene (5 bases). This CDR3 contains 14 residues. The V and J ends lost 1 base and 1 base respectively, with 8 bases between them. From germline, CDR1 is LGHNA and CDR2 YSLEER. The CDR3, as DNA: TGCGCCAGCAGCCAAGGACAGCAGTCCTACGAGCAGTACTTC. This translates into CASSQGQQSYEQYF.

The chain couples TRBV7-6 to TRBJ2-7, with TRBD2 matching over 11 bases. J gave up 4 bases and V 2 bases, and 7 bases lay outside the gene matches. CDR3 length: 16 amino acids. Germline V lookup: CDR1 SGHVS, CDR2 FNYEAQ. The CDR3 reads CASSLRLAGTEYEQYF. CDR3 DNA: TGTGCCAGCAGCTTACGACTAGCGGGGACGGAGTACGAGCAGTACTTC. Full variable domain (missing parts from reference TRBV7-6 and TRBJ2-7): GAGVSQSPRYKVTKRGQDVALRCDPISGHVSLYWYRQALGQGPEFLTYFNYEAQQDKSGLPNDRFSAERPEGSISTLTIQRTEQRDSAMYRCASSLRLAGTEYEQYFGPGTRLTVT.

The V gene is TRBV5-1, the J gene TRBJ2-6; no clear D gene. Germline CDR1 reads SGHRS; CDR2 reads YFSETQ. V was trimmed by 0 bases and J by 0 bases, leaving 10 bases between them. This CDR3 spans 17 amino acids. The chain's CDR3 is CASSLEKGPSGANVLTF. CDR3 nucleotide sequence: TGCGCCAGCAGCTTGGAGAAAGGCCCCTCTGGGGCCAACGTCCTGACTTTC.

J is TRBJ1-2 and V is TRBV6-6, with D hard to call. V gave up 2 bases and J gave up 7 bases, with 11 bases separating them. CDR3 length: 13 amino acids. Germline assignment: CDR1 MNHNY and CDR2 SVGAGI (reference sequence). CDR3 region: CASSYEGIGGYTF. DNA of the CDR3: TGTGCCAGCAGTTACGAGGGTATCGGTGGCTACACCTTC.

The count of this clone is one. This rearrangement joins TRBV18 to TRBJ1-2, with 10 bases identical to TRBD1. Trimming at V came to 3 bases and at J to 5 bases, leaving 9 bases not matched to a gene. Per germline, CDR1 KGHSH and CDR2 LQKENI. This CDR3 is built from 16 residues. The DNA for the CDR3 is TGTGCCAGCTCACCGTCGACAGGGGGCATCGGGTATGGCTACACCTTC. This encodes CASSPSTGGIGYGYTF.

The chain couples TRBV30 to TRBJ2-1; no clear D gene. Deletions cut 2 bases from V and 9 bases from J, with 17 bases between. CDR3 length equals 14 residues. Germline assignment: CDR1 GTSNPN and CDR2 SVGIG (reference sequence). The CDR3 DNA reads TGTGCCTGGAGTAGGAACCCCCTAACGGGTGAGCAGTTCTTC. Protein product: CAWSRNPLTGEQFF.

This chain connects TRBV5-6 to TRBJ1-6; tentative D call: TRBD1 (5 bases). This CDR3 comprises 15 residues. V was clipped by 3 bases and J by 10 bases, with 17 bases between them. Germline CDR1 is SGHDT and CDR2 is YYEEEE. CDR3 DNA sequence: TGTGCCAGCAGCTATAGGGACCTGTCCAGATCACCCCTCCACTTT. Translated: CASSYRDLSRSPLHF. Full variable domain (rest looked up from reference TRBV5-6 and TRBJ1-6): DAGVTQSPTHLIKTRGQQVTLRCSPKSGHDTVSWYQQALGQGPQFIFQYYEEEERQRGNFPDRFSGHQFPNYSSELNVNALLLGDSALYLCASSYRDLSRSPLHFGNGTRLTVT.

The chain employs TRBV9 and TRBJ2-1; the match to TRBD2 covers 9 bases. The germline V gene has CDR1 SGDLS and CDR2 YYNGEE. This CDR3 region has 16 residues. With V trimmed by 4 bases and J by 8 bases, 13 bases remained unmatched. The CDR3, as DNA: TGTGCCAGCAGCCTAGCAAATAGCGGGGGCTTCTATGAGCAGTTCTTC. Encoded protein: CASSLANSGGFYEQFF.

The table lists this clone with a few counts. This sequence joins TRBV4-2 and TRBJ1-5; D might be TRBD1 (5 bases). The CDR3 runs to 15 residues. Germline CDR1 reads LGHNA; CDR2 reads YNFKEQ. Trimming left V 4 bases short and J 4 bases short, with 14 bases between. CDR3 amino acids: CASSLNPGGNQPQHF. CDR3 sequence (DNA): TGTGCCAGCAGCCTAAACCCTGGGGGGAATCAGCCCCAGCATTTT.

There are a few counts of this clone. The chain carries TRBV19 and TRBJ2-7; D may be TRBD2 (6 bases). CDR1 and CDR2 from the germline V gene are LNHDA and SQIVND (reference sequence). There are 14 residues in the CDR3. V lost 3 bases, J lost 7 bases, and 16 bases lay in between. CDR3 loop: CASSMAGRRGEQYF. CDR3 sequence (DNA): TGTGCCAGTAGTATGGCGGGACGGAGAGGGGAGCAGTACTTC.

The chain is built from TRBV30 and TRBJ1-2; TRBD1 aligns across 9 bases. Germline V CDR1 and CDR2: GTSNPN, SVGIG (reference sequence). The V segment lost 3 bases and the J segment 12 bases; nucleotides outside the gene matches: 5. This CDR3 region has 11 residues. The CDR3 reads CAWRGDRAHTF. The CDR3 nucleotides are TGTGCCTGGAGGGGGGACAGGGCTCACACCTTC.

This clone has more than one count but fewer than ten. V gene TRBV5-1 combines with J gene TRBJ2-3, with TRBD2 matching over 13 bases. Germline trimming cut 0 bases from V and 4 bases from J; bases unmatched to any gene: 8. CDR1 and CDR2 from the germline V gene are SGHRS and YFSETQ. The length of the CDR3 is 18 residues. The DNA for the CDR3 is TGCGCCAGCAGCTTGGGTACTACTAGCGGGGGGGCCGCAGATACGCAGTATTTT. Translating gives CASSLGTTSGGAADTQYF.

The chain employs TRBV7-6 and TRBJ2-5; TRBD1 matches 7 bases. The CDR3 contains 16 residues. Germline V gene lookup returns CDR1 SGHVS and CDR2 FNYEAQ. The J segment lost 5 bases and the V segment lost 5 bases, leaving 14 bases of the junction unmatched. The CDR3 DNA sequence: TGTGCCAGCAGCCCACGCCCGACAGGGTTAGAGGAGACCCAGTACTTC. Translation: CASSPRPTGLEETQYF.

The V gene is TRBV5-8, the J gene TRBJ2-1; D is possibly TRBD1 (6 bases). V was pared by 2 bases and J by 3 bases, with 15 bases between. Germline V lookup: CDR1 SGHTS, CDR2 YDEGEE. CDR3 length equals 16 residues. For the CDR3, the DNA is TGTGCCAGCAGCTTATACGGGGAAGGGGGCTACAATGAGCAGTTCTTC. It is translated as CASSLYGEGGYNEQFF.

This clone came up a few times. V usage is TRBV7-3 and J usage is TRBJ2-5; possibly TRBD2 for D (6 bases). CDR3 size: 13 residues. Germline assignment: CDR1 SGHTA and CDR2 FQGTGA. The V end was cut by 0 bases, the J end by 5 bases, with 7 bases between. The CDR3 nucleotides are TGTGCCAGCAGCTTAACGGCGGGGGAGACCCAGTACTTC. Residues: CASSLTAGETQYF.

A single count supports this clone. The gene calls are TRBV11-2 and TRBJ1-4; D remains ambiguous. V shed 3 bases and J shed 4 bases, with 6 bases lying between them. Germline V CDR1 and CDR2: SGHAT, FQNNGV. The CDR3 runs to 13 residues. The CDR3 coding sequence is TGTGCCAGCAGCTTTGTATTTAATGAAAAACTGTTTTTT. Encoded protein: CASSFVFNEKLFF.